Presented here are 26 T cell receptor beta chains from one specimen sequenced in a study of T cells after yellow fever vaccination. TCRdb fed the 5' RACE reads into MiXCR, producing one record per CDR3 protein. The table has about 510,000 distinct CDR3 sequences, around a fifth seen once. The source material was PBMCs, sampled around 3 weeks after the first yellow fever vaccination. These receptors were obtained from a man younger than 30 who received the YFV17D yellow fever vaccine.

This clonotype has ten or more counts. The chain has TRBV20-1 and TRBJ2-7; D is uncertain. Looked up from germline, CDR1 is DFQATT and CDR2 is SNEGSKA (reference sequence). CDR3 length: 12 residues. Trimming removed 3 bases from V and 0 bases from J, with 6 bases in between. CDR3 amino acids: CSASYNSYEQYF. CDR3 nucleotide sequence: TGCAGTGCTAGTTATAACTCCTACGAGCAGTACTTC.

V gene TRBV11-2 combines with J gene TRBJ2-7; maybe TRBD1 (6 bases). Between the trimmed V and J ends, which lost 4 bases and 4 bases, there was a span of 17 bases. Per germline, CDR1 SGHAT and CDR2 FQNNGV. This CDR3 spans 15 amino acids. The CDR3 is CASSSGAETLYEQYF. The CDR3 coding sequence is TGTGCCAGCAGCTCAGGGGCCGAGACTCTTTACGAGCAGTACTTC.

This clonotype was counted a few times. This chain uses TRBV18 with TRBJ2-7; 7 positions agree with TRBD2. Germline trimming cut 1 base from V and 5 bases from J; bases unmatched to any gene: 2. Germline CDR1 is KGHSH and CDR2 is LQKENI. This CDR3 has 13 amino acids. In nucleotides, the CDR3 is TGTGCCAGCTCACCACGGGGAGGGGACGAGCAGTACGTC. Residues: CASSPRGGDEQYV.

The genes are TRBV11-1 and TRBJ2-1, with D possibly matching TRBD2 (5 bases). This CDR3 is built from 15 residues. The ends were cut back, 3 bases at V and 3 bases at J, with 12 bases in the middle. Germline CDR1 is SGHAT and CDR2 is FQDESV (reference sequence). The CDR3 loop reads CASSLRRNLYNEQFF. CDR3 bases: TGTGCCAGCAGCTTGCGGAGGAATCTCTACAATGAGCAGTTCTTC.

This clonotype was seen a few times. This chain joins TRBV27 and TRBJ2-7; D is unresolved. CDR3 length: 9 amino acids. V was trimmed by 10 bases and J by 6 bases, leaving 7 bases between them. In germline, CDR1 is MNHEY, CDR2 SMNVEV (reference sequence). The CDR3 loop is CANRREQYF. CDR3 in DNA: TGTGCCAACCGACGCGAGCAGTACTTC.

The rearrangement links TRBV20-1 to TRBJ2-1, with 7 nucleotides matching TRBD2. This CDR3 contains 15 residues. V shed 5 bases, J shed 0 bases, and the junction held 7 bases outside the gene matches. Germline V gene sequence: CDR1 DFQATT, CDR2 SNEGSKA (reference sequence). The DNA for the CDR3 is TGCAGTGCTCGACGGGACTACAGCTCCTACAATGAGCAGTTCTTC. Residues: CSARRDYSSYNEQFF.

In this sample, this clonotype turned up a few times. V usage is TRBV6-5 and J usage is TRBJ2-7; perhaps TRBD1 as D (5 bases). The CDR3 sequence is 15 residues long. V lost 4 bases and J lost 4, with 17 bases in between. Germline V lookup: CDR1 MNHEY, CDR2 SVGAGI. The CDR3 DNA follows: TGTGCCAGCAGTTCGTGGACATCCAACCCATACGAGCAGTACTTC. Residues: CASSSWTSNPYEQYF.

In its sample, this clonotype was seen a few times. The V gene is TRBV6-1, the J gene TRBJ2-5; 11 bases align to TRBD2. CDR3 size: 16 residues. The germline V gene has CDR1 MNHNS and CDR2 SASEGT. The J segment lost 2 bases and the V segment lost 4 bases, leaving 6 bases of the junction unmatched. Here the CDR3 reads CASSGLAGKPQETQYF. CDR3 DNA sequence: TGTGCCAGCAGTGGACTAGCGGGGAAGCCACAAGAGACCCAGTACTTC.

This clonotype was recorded a few times. This chain links TRBV23-1 with TRBJ2-1; D gene uncertain. TRBV23-1 is flagged as an ORF with uncertain function. This CDR3 comprises 12 residues. The CDR3 DNA reads as TGCGCTAGGGCAGGACGCTACAATGAGCAGTTCTTC. Residues: CARAGRYNEQFF.

This chain connects TRBV6-1 to TRBJ1-1; tentatively, D is TRBD1 (5 bases). Germline lookup yields CDR1 MNHNS and CDR2 SASEGT. CDR3 length: 14 amino acids. Trimming removed 2 bases at V and 6 bases at J, with 13 bases between. The CDR3 DNA follows: TGTGCCAGCAGTGAACTTGGGGGGTACGCTGAAGCTTTCTTT. Its translation: CASSELGGYAEAFF.

This chain uses TRBV5-1 with TRBJ1-5; the match to TRBD1 covers 11 bases. The V gene end was trimmed by 4 bases and the J gene end by 5 bases; junction bases not matched to a gene: 5. The germline V gene encodes CDR1 SGHRS and CDR2 YFSETQ. The CDR3 is 15 amino acids. CDR3 in amino acids: CASSAGQGGDQPQHF. The CDR3 DNA reads as TGCGCCAGCAGCGCGGGACAGGGGGGGGATCAGCCCCAGCATTTT.

The V call is TRBV5-1, the J call TRBJ2-1; possibly TRBD2 for D (6 bases). This CDR3 region has 13 residues. The V gene lost 4 bases and the J gene lost 8 bases, with 13 bases spanning the gap. The germline gives CDR1 SGHRS, CDR2 YFSETQ. The CDR3 sequence is CASSQGLTDEQFF. The CDR3 DNA sequence: TGCGCCAGCAGCCAAGGACTAACGGATGAGCAGTTCTTC.

In regard to this clonotype: An end of the junction does not agree with germline; a read error may underlie this. The V call is TRBV4-1, the J call TRBJ2-3, with unresolved D. The CDR3 spans 11 residues. The germline V gene has CDR1 MGHRA and CDR2 YSYEKL. CDR3 nucleotides: TGCGCCAGCAACCAAGAAGATACGCAGTATTTT. This translates into CASNQEDTQYF.

The chain couples TRBV7-6 to TRBJ1-2; weak D call: TRBD1 (5 bases). V was shortened by 3 bases and J by 3 bases, with 8 bases between the two germline ends. Germline-derived CDR1 and CDR2 are SGHVS and FNYEAQ. This CDR3 spans 13 amino acids. CDR3 region: CASSFDSDYGYTF. The CDR3 DNA reads TGTGCCAGCAGCTTCGACAGCGACTATGGCTACACCTTC. Drawing the rest from reference TRBV7-6 and TRBJ1-2, the complete variable domain is GAGVSQSPRYKVTKRGQDVALRCDPISGHVSLYWYRQALGQGPEFLTYFNYEAQQDKSGLPNDRFSAERPEGSISTLTIQRTEQRDSAMYRCASSFDSDYGYTFGSGTRLTVV.

The table lists this clonotype with a few counts. Relative to the germline gene, one junction end is altered; a read error may explain this. The chain has TRBV15 and TRBJ2-3, with D unresolved. The germline CDR1 and CDR2 sequences are LNHNV and YYDKDF (reference sequence). The CDR3 has 13 amino acids. CDR3 sequence (DNA): TGTGCCACCAGCCGAGACGCCTTGGATACGCAGTATTTT. Protein: CATSRDALDTQYF.

This chain connects TRBV28 to TRBJ1-5, with 7 bases matching TRBD1. The germline V gene has CDR1 MDHEN and CDR2 SYDVKM. Trimming removed 3 bases from V and 0 bases from J; junction bases left unmatched: 5. This CDR3 comprises 16 residues. CDR3 in DNA: TGTGCCAGCAGTTTCAGGGGGATTTATAGCAATCAGCCCCAGCATTTT. Translated: CASSFRGIYSNQPQHF.

V usage is TRBV30 and J usage is TRBJ2-5; 12 bases map to TRBD2. Germline trimming cut 5 bases from V and 5 bases from J; bases unmatched to any gene: 0. The CDR3 runs to 12 residues. Germline V gives CDR1 GTSNPN, CDR2 SVGIG (reference sequence). CDR3 region: CAWGLAGETQYF. In nucleotides, the CDR3 is TGTGCCTGGGGACTAGCGGGGGAGACCCAGTACTTC.

This chain links TRBV12-3 or TRBV12-4 with TRBJ1-6, with D hard to call. The CDR3 contains 14 residues. V lost 3 bases and J 7 bases, leaving 10 bases between the germline ends. Here the CDR3 reads CASSFERGNSPLHF. The DNA for the CDR3 is TGTGCCAGCAGTTTTGAGAGAGGAAATTCACCCCTCCACTTT.

This clonotype was recorded a few times. This rearrangement joins TRBV28 to TRBJ2-7; 7 bases match TRBD2. Germline CDR1 and CDR2: MDHEN and SYDVKM. The ends lost 2 bases at V and 3 bases at J; junction bases unmatched: 4. The CDR3 is 14 residues long. The CDR3 DNA reads as TGTGCCAGCAGTTTAGCGGGGGTTCTCTACGAGCAGTACGTC. Its protein product is CASSLAGVLYEQYV.

This chain joins TRBV2 and TRBJ2-2; D remains ambiguous. Germline CDR1 and CDR2: SNHLY and FYNNEI. Trimming removed 6 bases from V and 0 bases from J, with 17 bases in between. The CDR3 has 17 amino acids. For the CDR3, the DNA is TGTGCCAGCAGCCGACCCTCGCCCGTCACGAACACCGGGGAGCTGTTTTTT. Its protein product is CASSRPSPVTNTGELFF. Variable domain in full (rest from reference TRBV2 and TRBJ2-2): EPEVTQTPSHQVTQMGQEVILRCVPISNHLYFYWYRQILGQKVEFLVSFYNNEISEKSEIFDDQFSVERPDGSNFTLKIRSTKLEDSAMYFCASSRPSPVTNTGELFFGEGSRLTVL.

This clonotype was recorded many times. The CDR3, as DNA: TGTGCCAGCAGCCACGGAAGCGGGGCGGAAAAATATACGCAGTATTTT. It yields the protein CASSHGSGAEKYTQYF. The rearrangement joins TRBV3-1 to TRBJ2-3; 7 positions agree with TRBD2. There are 16 residues in the CDR3. The germline CDR1 and CDR2 sequences are LGHDT and YNNKEL (reference sequence). V shed 3 bases, J shed 7 bases, and the junction held 13 bases outside the gene matches.

The gene calls are TRBV30 and TRBJ2-6; D is ambiguous. V lost 4 bases and J lost 0, with 1 base in between. This CDR3 has 12 residues. The germline V gene has CDR1 GTSNPN and CDR2 SVGIG (reference sequence). CDR3 bases: TGTGCCTGGAACTCTGGGGCCAACGTCCTGACTTTC. This translates into CAWNSGANVLTF.

This clonotype was picked up a small number of times. V and J are TRBV7-6 and TRBJ1-2, with no clear D. The germline V gene has CDR1 SGHVS and CDR2 FNYEAQ. V lost 5 bases and J 5 bases, leaving 9 bases between the germline ends. CDR3 length: 12 amino acids. The CDR3 DNA reads TGTGCCAGCAGCGGTGGTGGATATGGCTACACCTTC. As protein: CASSGGGYGYTF.

This chain links TRBV3-1 with TRBJ2-5; possible D gene TRBD2, 5 bases. V dropped 5 bases and J dropped 3 bases, with 13 bases sitting between them. CDR3 length: 14 amino acids. Germline assignment: CDR1 LGHDT and CDR2 YNNKEL (reference sequence). CDR3 amino acids: CASSSTDGEETQYF. CDR3 in DNA: TGTGCCAGCAGCTCGACCGACGGGGAAGAGACCCAGTACTTC.

The table lists this clonotype with a few counts. This chain uses TRBV10-3 with TRBJ1-2; D ambiguous. The CDR3 is 15 residues long. V was trimmed by 10 bases and J by 4 bases, leaving 22 bases between them. The V gene's germline CDR1 is ENHRY and CDR2 SYGVKD. The CDR3, as DNA: TGTGCCACCGCGAGGGCGGAGATATCAGGCTATGGCTACACCTTC. The encoded protein is CATARAEISGYGYTF.

This clonotype was recorded a few times. V usage is TRBV4-3 and J usage is TRBJ1-6; TRBD1 might be the D (5 bases). The CDR3 extends over 16 amino acids. With 1 base removed from V and 8 bases from J, the gap between germline ends came to 15 bases. CDR1 is LGHNA, CDR2 YSLEER, per germline. The CDR3: CASSQATGPGDSPLHF. CDR3 coding DNA: TGCGCCAGCAGCCAAGCAACAGGCCCGGGGGATTCACCCCTCCACTTT.